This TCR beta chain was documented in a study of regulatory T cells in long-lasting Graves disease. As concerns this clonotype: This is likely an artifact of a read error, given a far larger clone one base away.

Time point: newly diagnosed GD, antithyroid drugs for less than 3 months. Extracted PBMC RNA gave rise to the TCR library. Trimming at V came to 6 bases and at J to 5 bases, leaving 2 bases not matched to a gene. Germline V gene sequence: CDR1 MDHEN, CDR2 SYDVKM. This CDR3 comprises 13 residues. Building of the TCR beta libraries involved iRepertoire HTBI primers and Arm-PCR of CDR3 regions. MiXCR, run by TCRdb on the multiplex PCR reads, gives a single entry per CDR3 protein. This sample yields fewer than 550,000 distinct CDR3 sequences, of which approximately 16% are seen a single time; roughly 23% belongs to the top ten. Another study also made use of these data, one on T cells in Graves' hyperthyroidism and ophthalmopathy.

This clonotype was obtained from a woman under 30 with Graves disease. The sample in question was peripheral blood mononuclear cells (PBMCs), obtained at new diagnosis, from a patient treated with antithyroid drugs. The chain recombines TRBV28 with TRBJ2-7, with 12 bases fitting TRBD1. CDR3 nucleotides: TGTGCCAGCAGGGGGACAGGGGGCCACGAGCAGTACTTC. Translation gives CASRGTGGHEQYF.